This T cell receptor (beta chain) was sequenced during a study of vaccination and CD4 T cells after COVID-19. An Oncomine TCR Beta short-read assay was used to sequence the DNA from cultured CD4+ T cells. Cultured CD4+ T cells yielded the extracted genomic DNA. One entry per CDR3 protein, called by TCRdb with MiXCR from the PCR reads. There are approximately 9,000 distinct CDR3 sequences in the sample; 38% occur only once, and just over 14% lies in the top ten. V lost 5 bases and J 0 bases, leaving 8 bases between the germline ends. CDR1 and CDR2 (germline): MNHNS, SASEGT. There are 14 residues in the CDR3. In its sample, this clonotype was seen a few times. Its antigen is undetermined. Treatment denoted: roughly 11-day PBMC culture with coronavirus spike peptide pools or control peptides (ViraFEST assay). The unexposed donor provided CD4+ T cells, which were taken before the COVID-19 pandemic (2011-2018).

This clonotype was obtained from a human donor in good health. Sequencing input: CD4+ T cells from blood, cultured in vitro. The V and J genes are TRBV6-1 and TRBJ2-4; D gene unclear. This CDR3 is CASSQQEAKNIQYF. CDR3 DNA: TGTGCCAGCAGTCAACAAGAAGCCAAAAACATTCAGTACTTC.